The text below deals with one T cell receptor beta chain. The CDR3 spans 18 residues. V gave up 0 bases and J gave up 1 base, with 19 bases separating them. Germline CDR1 is SGDLS and CDR2 is YYNGEE. The authors' processing: Amplification from reference gene primers served as the basis for estimated nucleated cell counts. The data were produced by immunoSEQ multiplex PCR, yet TCRdb's version contains in-frame clones alone and is incomplete. Clone size and the V and J calls come from that table; the DNA yielded D and trimming. Here the sample spans hundreds of thousands of clones, approximately 88% being singletons. This specimen comes from a study of blood T cell repertoires in COVID-19.

This chain links TRBV9 with TRBJ2-5, with D possibly matching TRBD2 (6 bases). This TCR was sampled from a human donor in a cohort sampled during active COVID-19. The sequenced material came from peripheral blood. The CDR3 bases are TGTGCCAGCAGCGTAGCTTCCACCACGCGGGGCAGCCAAGAGACCCAGTACTTC. Encoded protein: CASSVASTTRGSQETQYF.